This T cell receptor (beta chain) is drawn from a study of cytomegalovirus exposure and HLA in healthy donors. Study summary: Caucasian-associated ancestry cluster membership applied to around 80% of some 400 genotyped donors.

Details on this clone: The antigen remains undetermined.

Primers for the PCR totalled 60 Vbeta and 13 Jbeta. Profiling relied on immunoSEQ multiplex PCR, and the TCRdb table lists in-frame clones only, not all of them. Altogether more than 200,000 clones are present, approximately 80% being singletons, with the ten largest covering around 16%. Germline V gene sequence: CDR1 SEHNR, CDR2 FQNEAQ (reference sequence). This CDR3 comprises 15 residues. The junction had 2 bases not matched to a gene; V was cut back by 6 bases and J by 3 bases. The study, taken as a whole, reports: It was likely that a cluster of highly shared sequence variants was a sequencing artifact. Across donors, presence/absence analyses took sequencing depth to be roughly uniform. Most of the TCR beta V segments (in an earlier analysis) were productive either about 87% or about 30% of the time.

The specimen was PBMCs. V is TRBV7-9 and J is TRBJ2-1; 13 bases map to TRBD2. The receptor was derived from a man aged 35 to 55 in good health and CMV-seronegative. CDR3 amino acids: CASRGTSGIYNEQFF. DNA of the CDR3: TGTGCCAGCAGAGGGACTAGCGGGATCTACAATGAGCAGTTCTTC.